This TCR beta chain was sequenced for a study of blood T cells in healthy people across ages. The second PCR ran about 6 to 12 cycles with a sample-barcoded 5' primer and J-beta primers. TCRdb re-called the 5' RACE reads through MiXCR, storing one row per CDR3 protein. The table includes a few hundred thousand distinct CDR3 sequences, about 27% detected once. This CDR3 has 17 residues. Germline V gene sequence: CDR1 GTSNPN, CDR2 SVGIG (reference sequence). The V segment lost 5 bases and the J segment 0 bases; nucleotides outside the gene matches: 7. Another study also made use of these data, one on T cells of mothers and their children. In that study: Three healthy Caucasian mothers and their six children were the donors. Slightly higher but non-significant overlap marked related mother-child pairs versus unrelated pairs.

The sequence was obtained from a boy aged 2 to 10 in good health. The chain recombines TRBV30 with TRBJ2-6, with 10 bases matching TRBD1. Sequenced input: blood. The CDR3 sequence is CAWGDRGRFSGANVLTF. CDR3 nucleotide sequence: TGTGCCTGGGGAGACAGGGGGCGTTTCTCTGGGGCCAACGTCCTGACTTTC.